This T cell receptor beta chain was documented in a study of T cells in Graves' hyperthyroidism and ophthalmopathy. Lactation, pregnancy, other autoimmune disease or uncontrolled infection excluded patients. This clonotype was observed a handful of times. CDR3 length: 14 amino acids. Germline CDR1 and CDR2: SQVTM and ANQGSEA. Deletions cut 4 bases from V and 1 base from J, with 12 bases between. Template material for amplifying TCR beta CDR3 regions consisted of RNA transcripts. First-round RT-PCR of the TCR CDR3 relied on the HTBI primer set. Each CDR3 protein gets one entry after TCRdb re-called the multiplex PCR reads with MiXCR. The sample has over 500,000 distinct CDR3 sequences; 12% to 15% are singletons.

This chain links TRBV29-1 with TRBJ2-3; D gene ambiguous. The specimen sequenced was blood. The TCR originated in a woman between 35 and 50 years old with Graves' hyperthyroidism. This CDR3 reads CSVGFVPGTDTQYF. The CDR3 bases are TGCAGCGTTGGATTCGTTCCCGGCACAGATACGCAGTATTTT.